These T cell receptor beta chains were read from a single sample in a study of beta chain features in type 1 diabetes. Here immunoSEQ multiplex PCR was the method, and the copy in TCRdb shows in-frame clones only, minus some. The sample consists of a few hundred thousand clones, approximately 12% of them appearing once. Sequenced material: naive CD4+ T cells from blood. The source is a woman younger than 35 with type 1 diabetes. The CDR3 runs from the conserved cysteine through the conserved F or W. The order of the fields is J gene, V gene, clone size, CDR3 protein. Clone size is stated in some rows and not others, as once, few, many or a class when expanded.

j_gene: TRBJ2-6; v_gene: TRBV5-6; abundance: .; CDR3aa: CASSRPYSLSGANVLTF
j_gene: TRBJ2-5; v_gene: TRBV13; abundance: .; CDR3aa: CASSFAEIQYF
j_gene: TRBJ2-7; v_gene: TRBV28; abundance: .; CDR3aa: CATKGQPYEQYF
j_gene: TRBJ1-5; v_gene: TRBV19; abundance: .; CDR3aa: CASSFGIGNQPQHF
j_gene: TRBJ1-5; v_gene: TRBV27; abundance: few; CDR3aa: CASRLQGAGQPQHF
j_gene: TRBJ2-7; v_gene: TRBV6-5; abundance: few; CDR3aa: CASRLQLEQYF
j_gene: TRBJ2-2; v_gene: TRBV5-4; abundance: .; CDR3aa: CASRGDRPAGELFF
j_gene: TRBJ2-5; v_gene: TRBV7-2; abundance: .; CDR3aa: CASSAKLDQETQYF
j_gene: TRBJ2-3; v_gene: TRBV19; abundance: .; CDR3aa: CASREPARNTQYF
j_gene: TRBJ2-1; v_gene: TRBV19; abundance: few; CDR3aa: CASSIFRGGYNEQFF
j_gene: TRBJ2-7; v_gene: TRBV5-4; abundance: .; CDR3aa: CASSPGLVPLGEQYF
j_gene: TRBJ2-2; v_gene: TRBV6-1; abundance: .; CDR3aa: CASIRQGATGELFF
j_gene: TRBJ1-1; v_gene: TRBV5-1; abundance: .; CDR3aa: CASSLGGWQLNTEAFF
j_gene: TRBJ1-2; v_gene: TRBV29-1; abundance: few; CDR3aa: CSVDDRLQGYTF
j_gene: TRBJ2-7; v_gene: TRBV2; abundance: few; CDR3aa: CASSNNEQYF
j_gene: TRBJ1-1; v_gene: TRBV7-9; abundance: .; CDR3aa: CASRSGTANTEAFF
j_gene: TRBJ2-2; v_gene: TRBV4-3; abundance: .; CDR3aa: CASSQDRGTENTGELFF
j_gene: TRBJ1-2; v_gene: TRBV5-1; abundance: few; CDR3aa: CASSLDTVYGYTF
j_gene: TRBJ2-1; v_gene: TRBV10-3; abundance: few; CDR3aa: CAISGTADNEQFF
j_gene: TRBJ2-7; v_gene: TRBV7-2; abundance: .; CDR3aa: CASSLGAGGTYEQYF
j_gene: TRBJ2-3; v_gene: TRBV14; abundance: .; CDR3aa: CASSRISTDTQYF
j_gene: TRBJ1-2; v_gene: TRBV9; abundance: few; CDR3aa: CASSVGQVNYGYTF
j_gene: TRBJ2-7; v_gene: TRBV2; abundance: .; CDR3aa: CASRDSYYEQYF
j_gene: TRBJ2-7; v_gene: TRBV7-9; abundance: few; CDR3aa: CASSTNPKRTSGTYEQYF
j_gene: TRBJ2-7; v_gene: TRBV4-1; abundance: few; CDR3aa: CASSQEGTSAYEQYF
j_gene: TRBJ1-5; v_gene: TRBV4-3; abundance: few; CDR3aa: CASSQEGPGTGGAGQPQHF
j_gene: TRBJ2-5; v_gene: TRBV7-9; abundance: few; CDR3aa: CASSLTARGAQETQYF
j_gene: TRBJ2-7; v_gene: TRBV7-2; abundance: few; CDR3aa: CASSLGLAAYEQYF
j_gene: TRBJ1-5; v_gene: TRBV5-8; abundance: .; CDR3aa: CASSQGQGSNQPQHF